The rows below give T cell receptor beta chains drawn from one sample of a study of T cells in Graves' hyperthyroidism and ophthalmopathy. TCRdb passed the multiplex PCR reads through MiXCR, listing each CDR3 protein once. The sample shows around 800,000 distinct CDR3 sequences, 35% to 45% of them seen only once. The sequencing input was blood. The receptors derive from a man in his late teens or twenties with Graves' hyperthyroidism. CDR3s include the opening cysteine and the closing phenylalanine or tryptophan. D genes are given only for firm matches. The size field is filled for only some rows; it gives once, few, many or a size class.

. | 14 | few | TRBJ1-6 | TRBV7-9 | CASSPGSGFSPLHF | TGTGCCAGCAGCCCGGGGTCAGGGTTCTCACCCCTCCACTTT
TRBD1 | 18 | . | TRBJ2-6 | TRBV6-5 | CASSYLGQGNSGANVLTF | TGTGCCAGCAGTTACCTCGGACAGGGCAACTCTGGGGCCAACGTCCTGACTTTC
. | 15 | few | TRBJ2-2 | TRBV6-5 | CASSYSREGAGELFF | TGTGCCAGCAGTTACTCTCGCGAGGGAGCCGGGGAGCTGTTTTTT
TRBD2 | 15 | many | TRBJ2-5 | TRBV5-1 | CASSLELAGGETQYF | TGCGCCAGCAGCTTGGAACTAGCGGGGGGAGAGACCCAGTACTTC
. | 14 | . | TRBJ1-3 | TRBV5-1 | CASSLAAEGSTIYF | TGCGCCAGCAGCTTGGCCGCAGAAGGAAGCACCATATATTTT
. | 18 | many | TRBJ1-5 | TRBV15 | CATSRAMDGGAGNQPQHF | TGTGCCACCAGCAGAGCCATGGATGGGGGGGCTGGCAATCAGCCCCAGCATTTT
TRBD1 | 15 | . | TRBJ2-2 | TRBV7-2 | CASSLGQGGSGELFF | TGTGCCAGCAGCTTGGGACAGGGGGGTTCCGGGGAGCTGTTTTTT
. | 13 | many | TRBJ2-7 | TRBV7-2 | CASSLQNIYEQYF | TGTGCCAGCAGCCTGCAGAACATCTACGAGCAGTACTTC
. | 13 | many | TRBJ2-7 | TRBV29-1 | CSVRTAYAYEQYF | TGCAGCGTGAGGACGGCCTACGCCTACGAGCAGTACTTC
. | 14 | once | TRBJ2-5 | TRBV2 | CASSEQRAQETQYF | TGTGCCAGCAGTGAGCAGCGGGCCCAAGAGACCCAGTACTTC
. | 11 | . | TRBJ1-5 | TRBV10-3 | CATGIGQPQHF | TGTGCCACCGGAATCGGGCAGCCCCAGCATTTT
. | 14 | . | TRBJ1-6 | TRBV20-1 | CSARGPKRNSPLHF | TGCAGTGCTAGGGGGCCCAAGCGGAATTCACCCCTCCACTTT
TRBD2 | 15 | . | TRBJ2-7 | TRBV28 | CASSFAGLAGKEQYF | TGTGCCAGCAGTTTCGCGGGACTAGCGGGGAAAGAGCAGTACTTC
TRBD2 | 15 | . | TRBJ2-5 | TRBV29-1 | CSVASGGAVGETQYF | TGCAGCGTAGCTAGCGGGGGGGCCGTAGGAGAGACCCAGTACTTC
. | 12 | . | TRBJ1-2 | TRBV15 | CATSDEDYGYTF | TGTGCCACCAGCGACGAGGATTATGGCTACACCTTC
. | 15 | once | TRBJ1-4 | TRBV25-1 | CASSPHGGPNEKLFF | TGTGCCAGCAGTCCCCATGGGGGGCCGAATGAAAAACTGTTTTTT
TRBD2 | 15 | few | TRBJ2-7 | TRBV20-1 | CSARGGLAGPEEQYF | TGCAGTGCTAGAGGAGGACTAGCGGGGCCCGAAGAGCAGTACTTC
. | 12 | many | TRBJ1-5 | TRBV19 | CATTTGDQPQHF | TGTGCCACAACAACCGGCGATCAGCCCCAGCATTTT
TRBD1 | 17 | . | TRBJ1-4 | TRBV5-1 | CASSLSGQGRGDEKLFF | TGCGCCAGCAGCCTGTCGGGACAGGGGAGGGGAGATGAAAAACTGTTTTTT
. | 12 | . | TRBJ1-2 | TRBV19 | CASSIPGSGYTF | TGTGCCAGTAGTATTCCAGGGAGTGGCTACACCTTC
. | 14 | . | TRBJ1-1 | TRBV7-8 | CASSLIGVNTEDFF | TGTGCCAGCAGCTTAATCGGGGTAAACACTGAAGATTTCTTT
. | 14 | few | TRBJ1-5 | TRBV4-1 | CASSQDRGSQPQHF | TGCGCCAGCAGCCAAGATAGGGGGAGCCAGCCCCAGCATTTT
TRBD2 | 13 | many | TRBJ2-5 | TRBV7-2 | CASSLGLEETQYF | TGTGCCAGCAGCTTGGGACTAGAAGAGACCCAGTACTTC
. | 11 | . | TRBJ2-7 | TRBV20-1 | CSARKSEEQYF | TGCAGTGCTAGAAAATCGGAAGAGCAGTACTTC
TRBD1 | 15 | . | TRBJ1-5 | TRBV19 | CASSTGTGGDQPQHF | TGTGCCAGTAGTACCGGGACAGGGGGAGATCAGCCCCAGCATTTT
. | 14 | . | TRBJ2-7 | TRBV4-3 | CASSQAQASYEQYF | TGCGCCAGCAGCCAAGCCCAGGCCTCCTACGAGCAGTACTTC
. | 14 | few | TRBJ2-7 | TRBV20-1 | CSARDLPPPYEQYF | TGCAGTGCTAGAGATCTTCCCCCCCCTTACGAGCAGTACTTC
TRBD1 | 14 | . | TRBJ1-2 | TRBV9 | CASSGAGDSYGYTF | TGTGCCAGCAGCGGGGCGGGGGACAGTTATGGCTACACCTTC
. | 14 | many | TRBJ2-5 | TRBV10-1 | CASSESGAWETQYF | TGCGCCAGCAGTGAGTCGGGAGCCTGGGAGACCCAGTACTTC
TRBD1 | 15 | . | TRBJ2-1 | TRBV20-1 | CSARETGGGYNEQFF | TGCAGTGCTAGGGAAACAGGGGGCGGATACAATGAGCAGTTCTTC
. | 15 | many | TRBJ1-2 | TRBV2 | CASSEATSAVYGYTF | TGTGCCAGCAGTGAAGCCACGTCGGCGGTCTATGGCTACACCTTC
TRBD1 | 15 | many | TRBJ1-5 | TRBV9 | CASSVGTGAGQPQHF | TGTGCCAGCAGCGTAGGGACAGGGGCCGGTCAGCCCCAGCATTTT
TRBD1 | 18 | many | TRBJ2-6 | TRBV15 | CATSREGGDSSGANVLTF | TGTGCCACCAGCAGAGAAGGTGGGGACAGCTCTGGGGCCAACGTCCTGACTTTC
TRBD1 | 18 | few | TRBJ2-6 | TRBV19 | CASSTGRDRSSGANVLTF | TGTGCCAGTAGTACAGGCCGGGACAGGTCCTCTGGGGCCAACGTCCTGACTTTC
. | 15 | . | TRBJ1-2 | TRBV4-1 | CASSQERGRAIGYTF | TGCGCCAGCAGCCAAGAGCGCGGGAGGGCCATTGGCTACACCTTC
TRBD1 | 16 | many | TRBJ2-7 | TRBV19 | CASSMAGLGQGYEQYF | TGTGCCAGTAGTATGGCGGGTCTGGGACAGGGCTACGAGCAGTACTTC
. | 13 | few | TRBJ2-2 | TRBV20-1 | CSASFLNTGELFF | TGCAGTGCTAGTTTCCTTAACACCGGGGAGCTGTTTTTT
. | 16 | . | TRBJ1-6 | TRBV12-3/TRBV12-4 | CASSFLAGSYNSPLHF | TGTGCCAGCAGTTTCCTGGCCGGCTCCTATAATTCACCCCTCCACTTT
TRBD1 | 15 | . | TRBJ2-7 | TRBV7-9 | CASSPRYRGPYEQYF | TGTGCCAGCAGCCCTAGATACAGGGGCCCCTACGAGCAGTACTTC
. | 14 | . | TRBJ1-5 | TRBV10-3 | CAITPLDLNQPQHF | TGTGCCATCACCCCCCTGGACCTGAATCAGCCCCAGCATTTT
. | 14 | . | TRBJ2-5 | TRBV6-5 | CASWKQAPQETQYF | TGTGCCAGCTGGAAACAAGCACCTCAAGAGACCCAGTACTTC
TRBD1 | 14 | . | TRBJ2-7 | TRBV12-3/TRBV12-4 | CASILLQGADEQYF | TGTGCCAGCATCCTTCTTCAGGGGGCGGACGAGCAGTACTTC
. | 15 | few | TRBJ1-6 | TRBV13 | CASSLNAGRSSPLHF | TGTGCCAGCAGCTTAAACGCGGGGAGGAGTTCACCCCTCCACTTT
. | 15 | . | TRBJ1-2 | TRBV15 | CATSREFAGVNGYTF | TGTGCCACCAGCAGAGAATTTGCGGGCGTGAATGGCTACACCTTC
. | 12 | . | TRBJ2-7 | TRBV5-5 | CASRKDTYEQYF | TGTGCCAGCAGGAAGGATACCTACGAGCAGTACTTC
. | 12 | few | TRBJ2-5 | TRBV6-5 | CASKSYQETQYF | TGTGCCAGCAAATCGTACCAAGAGACCCAGTACTTC
TRBD2 | 12 | once | TRBJ2-7 | TRBV29-1 | CSVELAVGEQYF | TGCAGCGTTGAACTAGCGGTCGGGGAGCAGTACTTC
TRBD1 | 15 | few | TRBJ1-2 | TRBV6-5 | CASSWTGGVNYGYTF | TGTGCCAGCAGTTGGACAGGGGGCGTAAACTATGGCTACACCTTC
. | 13 | many | TRBJ1-1 | TRBV11-3 | CASSLASGTEAFF | TGTGCCAGCAGCTTGGCGTCAGGCACTGAAGCTTTCTTT
. | 13 | few | TRBJ1-6 | TRBV20-1 | CSARDPNNSPLHF | TGCAGTGCTAGAGATCCCAATAATTCACCCCTCCACTTT
. | 11 | many | TRBJ1-2 | TRBV9 | CASSTGGGYTF | TGTGCCAGCAGCACCGGGGGAGGCTACACCTTC
. | 13 | many | TRBJ1-1 | TRBV29-1 | CSVIVDLNTEAFF | TGCAGCGTTATTGTCGACCTGAACACTGAAGCTTTCTTT
TRBD1 | 14 | few | TRBJ2-7 | TRBV19 | CASSMTGGGHEQYF | TGTGCCAGTAGTATGACAGGGGGAGGGCACGAGCAGTACTTC
. | 13 | . | TRBJ1-1 | TRBV19 | CATTTGLNTEAFF | TGTGCCACCACCACAGGGCTGAACACTGAAGCTTTCTTT
. | 14 | . | TRBJ2-7 | TRBV7-9 | CASRSLGGAYEQYF | TGTGCCAGCAGAAGCCTAGGCGGGGCCTACGAGCAGTACTTC
. | 12 | once | TRBJ1-1 | TRBV9 | CASSVGMGGAFF | TGTGCCAGCAGCGTAGGTATGGGGGGGGCTTTCTTT
TRBD1 | 14 | once | TRBJ1-4 | TRBV6-5 | CASSYRDRDEKLFF | TGTGCCAGCAGCTACCGGGACAGGGATGAAAAACTGTTTTTT